Given below is one T cell receptor beta chain in context. Its target is unknown. This record comes from a study of T-cell memory formation after mild COVID-19. Regarding the study as a whole: While clones contracting from day 15 to 85 were balanced between CD4 and CD8, later expanders leaned CD4+. A subset of responding clones appeared in pre-infection memory, suggesting cross-reactive memory joined. Confirmation of SARS-CoV-2 specificity was lacking for second-wave clones peaking day 37.

TCRdb itself ran the 5' RACE reads through MiXCR, one entry per CDR3 protein. The sample has around 510,000 distinct CDR3 sequences, less than 25% seen once; the top ten hold approximately 8.4%. This CDR3 is built from 14 residues. V dropped 4 bases and J dropped 9 bases, with 14 bases sitting between them. Germline CDR1 reads SGDLS; CDR2 reads YYNGEE. The specimen was PBMCs or a T cell subset sorted from them (not recorded which). The clonotype comes from an adult woman who had mild COVID-19 (a few samples of this study predate the infection). Cell type and time point are not known. The chain is built from TRBV9 and TRBJ1-6; D not certain. The CDR3 region has the DNA TGTGCCAGCAGCCTTGATGGGCTGGGTTCACCCCTCCACTTT. Amino acid sequence: CASSLDGLGSPLHF. Drawing the rest from reference TRBV9 and TRBJ1-6, the complete variable domain is DSGVTQTPKHLITATGQRVTLRCSPRSGDLSVYWYQQSLDQGLQFLIQYYNGEERAKGNILERFSAQQFPDLHSELNLSSLELGDSALYFCASSLDGLGSPLHFGNGTRLTVT.